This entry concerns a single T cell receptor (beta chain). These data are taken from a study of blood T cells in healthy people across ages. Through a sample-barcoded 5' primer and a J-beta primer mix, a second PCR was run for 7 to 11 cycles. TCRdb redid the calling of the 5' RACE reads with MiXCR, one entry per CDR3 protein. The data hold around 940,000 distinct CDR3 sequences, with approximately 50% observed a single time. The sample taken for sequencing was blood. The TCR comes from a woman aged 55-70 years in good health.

CDR3 nucleotide sequence: TGTGCCAGCAGTTCTCCCAGTGCAGGGGGGTACACTGAAGCTTTCTTT. Translated: CASSSPSAGGYTEAFF. This chain uses TRBV28 with TRBJ1-1; TRBD1 aligns across 7 bases. The CDR3 consists of 16 residues. Germline CDR1 is MDHEN and CDR2 is SYDVKM. The V gene end was trimmed by 4 bases and the J gene end by 3 bases; junction bases not matched to a gene: 11.